A selection of T cell receptor beta chains follows, all from one sample in a study of T cells after yellow fever vaccination. TCRdb fed the 5' RACE reads into MiXCR, producing one record per CDR3 protein. The sample consists of about 260,000 distinct CDR3 sequences, more than 3.5% of them appearing once. Here the sequenced sample was PBMCs, taken 15 days after the yellow fever booster vaccination. The receptor set was obtained from a man between 18 and 35 years old who received the YFV17D yellow fever vaccine. Each CDR3 is given without its conserved first and last residue. A D gene is named only where the DNA matches it firmly.

v_call: TRBV4-3
d_call: TRBD1
j_call: TRBJ2-3
cdr3_aa: ASSQGQGYTDTQY

v_call: TRBV20-1
d_call: TRBD2
j_call: TRBJ2-1
cdr3_aa: SARDLTSGSRQF

v_call: TRBV6-1
d_call: TRBD1
j_call: TRBJ2-3
cdr3_aa: ASSFRQGAKDTQY

v_call: TRBV20-1
d_call: TRBD1
j_call: TRBJ2-1
cdr3_aa: SARDQQGSYNEQF

v_call: TRBV12-5
d_call: NA
j_call: TRBJ2-2
cdr3_aa: ASAPGNTGELF

v_call: TRBV4-3
d_call: NA
j_call: TRBJ1-1
cdr3_aa: ASSHPGTPNTEAF

v_call: TRBV12-3/TRBV12-4
d_call: TRBD1
j_call: TRBJ1-2
cdr3_aa: ASSRQGLNYGYT

v_call: TRBV6-2/TRBV6-3
d_call: NA
j_call: TRBJ2-3
cdr3_aa: ASSHPPARPADTQY

v_call: TRBV9
d_call: NA
j_call: TRBJ2-1
cdr3_aa: ASSVEGTNEQF

v_call: TRBV5-6
d_call: NA
j_call: TRBJ2-4
cdr3_aa: ASSLSSGPLQY

v_call: TRBV12-3/TRBV12-4
d_call: TRBD2
j_call: TRBJ2-2
cdr3_aa: ASRPSGVTGELF

v_call: TRBV7-9
d_call: NA
j_call: TRBJ1-1
cdr3_aa: ASSLDQGEAF

v_call: TRBV7-9
d_call: NA
j_call: TRBJ2-5
cdr3_aa: ASSRTKETQY

v_call: TRBV4-3
d_call: TRBD1
j_call: TRBJ2-5
cdr3_aa: ASSQTGSSGETQY

v_call: TRBV7-2
d_call: TRBD2
j_call: TRBJ2-1
cdr3_aa: ASSLQAGDNEQF

v_call: TRBV4-2
d_call: TRBD2
j_call: TRBJ2-1
cdr3_aa: ASSQDPAGGLRTYNEQF

v_call: TRBV20-1
d_call: NA
j_call: TRBJ1-2
cdr3_aa: SAVRISHGYGYT

v_call: TRBV7-2
d_call: TRBD2
j_call: TRBJ2-7
cdr3_aa: ASSRLAGGYEQY

v_call: TRBV7-3
d_call: TRBD2
j_call: TRBJ2-1
cdr3_aa: ASSRGLVGEQF

v_call: TRBV20-1
d_call: NA
j_call: TRBJ1-3
cdr3_aa: SARDSPGNTIY

v_call: TRBV20-1
d_call: NA
j_call: TRBJ2-7
cdr3_aa: SARDPVGSYEQY

v_call: TRBV5-1
d_call: NA
j_call: TRBJ2-2
cdr3_aa: ASSLDHMGAGELF

v_call: TRBV29-1
d_call: TRBD2
j_call: TRBJ2-5
cdr3_aa: SVPTSGAETQY

v_call: TRBV4-1
d_call: TRBD2
j_call: TRBJ2-1
cdr3_aa: ASSLWSGTSGNNEQF

v_call: TRBV11-2
d_call: NA
j_call: TRBJ2-2
cdr3_aa: ASSSQGTNTGELF

v_call: TRBV6-2/TRBV6-3
d_call: NA
j_call: TRBJ2-2
cdr3_aa: ASTSTGELF

v_call: TRBV7-9
d_call: TRBD1
j_call: TRBJ1-6
cdr3_aa: ASSRAGGRDSPLH

v_call: TRBV7-9
d_call: NA
j_call: TRBJ2-5
cdr3_aa: ASSFWIPAEQETQY

v_call: TRBV5-6
d_call: NA
j_call: TRBJ1-1
cdr3_aa: ASSLWGGSTEAF

v_call: TRBV5-6
d_call: NA
j_call: TRBJ2-5
cdr3_aa: ASSLGGGSKGETQY

v_call: TRBV12-3/TRBV12-4
d_call: NA
j_call: TRBJ2-7
cdr3_aa: ASRGVSYEQY

v_call: TRBV12-3/TRBV12-4
d_call: NA
j_call: TRBJ2-2
cdr3_aa: ASRRGRANTGELF

v_call: TRBV6-1
d_call: NA
j_call: TRBJ2-3
cdr3_aa: ASCEVVGTYPPDTQY

v_call: TRBV12-3/TRBV12-4
d_call: NA
j_call: TRBJ2-5
cdr3_aa: ASSLYARPETQY

v_call: TRBV9
d_call: NA
j_call: TRBJ2-7
cdr3_aa: ASSVRTDSYEQY

v_call: TRBV20-1
d_call: NA
j_call: TRBJ2-2
cdr3_aa: SARDMGSGELF

v_call: TRBV7-6
d_call: NA
j_call: TRBJ2-6
cdr3_aa: ASSPGRRESGANVLT